The 6 T cell receptor beta chains in this list originate from one sample, sequenced in a study of blood T cell repertoires in COVID-19. TCRdb keeps only in-frame clones here, not all; method: immunoSEQ multiplex PCR. Among about 190,000 clones, approximately 90% were seen once, and the ten largest hold 6.2%. Source material: peripheral blood. The receptors derive from a woman between 35 and 50 years old who had recovered from COVID-19.

The J gene is TRBJ1-5, the V gene TRBV19; D remains ambiguous. Germline V gene lookup returns CDR1 LNHDA and CDR2 SQIVND (reference sequence). Trimming stripped 3 bases from V and 7 bases from J, with 13 bases between. The CDR3 runs 14 residues. The CDR3 region is CASSIGLLEQPQHF. In DNA form, the CDR3 reads TGTGCCAGTAGTATTGGACTCTTGGAGCAGCCCCAGCATTTT.

The rearrangement links TRBV5-6 to TRBJ1-5, with D uncertain. The germline V and J ends were trimmed by 1 base and 0 bases, with 8 bases remaining between them. Germline CDR1 and CDR2: SGHDT and YYEEEE. CDR3 length equals 15 residues. CDR3 sequence reads: CASSLYSYSNQPQHF. The CDR3 nucleotides read TGTGCCAGCAGCTTGTACAGTTATAGCAATCAGCCCCAGCATTTT.

The J gene is TRBJ2-3, the V gene TRBV5-1; 7 positions agree with TRBD2. Germline trimming cut 5 bases from V and 6 bases from J; bases unmatched to any gene: 9. The CDR3 extends over 14 amino acids. CDR1 SGHRS and CDR2 YFSETQ come from the germline V gene. The CDR3 DNA reads as TGCGCCAGCAGGAGTCAAGCGGGACTCGATACGCAGTATTTT. Amino acid sequence: CASRSQAGLDTQYF.

V is TRBV30 and J is TRBJ2-7, with D maybe TRBD2 (6 bases). The CDR3 spans 12 residues. V lost 3 bases to trimming and J lost 6 bases, with 12 bases between them. Germline V gene lookup returns CDR1 GTSNPN and CDR2 SVGIG (reference sequence). For the CDR3, the DNA is TGTGCCTGGAGGAGCCGGGGAGGCGAGCAGTACTTC. Translated: CAWRSRGGEQYF.

The V and J genes are TRBV4-2 and TRBJ2-5, with a possible D match to TRBD2 (5 bases). Trimming stripped 2 bases from V and 0 bases from J, with 10 bases between. Germline CDR1 and CDR2: LGHNA and YNFKEQ. This CDR3 is 15 amino acids long. The CDR3 nucleotides are TGTGCCAGCAGCCAAACTGCGGACTACCAAGAGACCCAGTACTTC. Its translation: CASSQTADYQETQYF.

The table lists this clone with a count of one. This chain connects TRBV27 to TRBJ2-7; TRBD2 matches 10 bases. V trimming: 5 bases; J trimming: 4 bases; junction bases outside the gene matches: 8. The CDR3 is 15 residues long. Germline CDR1 and CDR2: MNHEY and SMNVEV (reference sequence). The CDR3 DNA reads as TGTGCCAGCAGTCCGATAGCGGGAGGTACGTACGAGCAGTACTTC. Its protein is CASSPIAGGTYEQYF.